Below are 25 T cell receptor beta chains sequenced from a single sample in a study of blood T cells in healthy people across ages. Then a second PCR, running roughly 6 to 11 cycles, was carried out with a sample-barcoded 5' primer and a J-beta primer mix. TCRdb analysed the 5' RACE reads with MiXCR anew, one entry per CDR3 protein. The sample has roughly 800,000 distinct CDR3 sequences; 20% to 25% are singletons. Another study also made use of these data, one on T cells of mothers and their children.

Sequenced sample: blood. The receptors stem from a boy aged 10-17 years in good health.

The V and J genes are TRBV28 and TRBJ2-2; 7 bases are shared with TRBD1. The CDR3 runs to 18 residues. V trimming: 3 bases; J trimming: 4 bases; junction bases outside the gene matches: 14. In germline, CDR1 is MDHEN, CDR2 SYDVKM. The CDR3 is CASSLSLFRGLGTGELFF. Written as DNA, the CDR3 is TGTGCCAGCAGTTTGTCACTGTTTAGGGGGCTCGGCACCGGGGAGCTGTTTTTT.

This clonotype has a handful of counts. The V and J genes are TRBV6-5 and TRBJ2-5, with TRBD1 as a possible D gene (6 bases). The better agreement between TRBJ2-7 and the DNA end casts doubt on the J call. In germline, CDR1 is MNHEY, CDR2 SVGAGI. The CDR3 sequence is 14 residues long. CDR3 in amino acids: CASSYYRDSYEQYF. CDR3 nucleotides: TGTGCCAGCAGTTACTACAGGGACTCCTACGAGCAGTACTTC.

This clonotype came up a few times. The chain is built from TRBV7-9 and TRBJ2-1; 7 bases map to TRBD2. There are 12 residues in the CDR3. The ends lost 8 bases at V and 7 bases at J; junction bases unmatched: 5. Germline V gene sequence: CDR1 SEHNR, CDR2 FQNEAQ (reference sequence). CDR3 coding DNA: TGTGCCAGCTCGGGACTACAAAATGAGCAGTTCTTC. Its translation is CASSGLQNEQFF.

This clonotype was seen a few times. The chain carries TRBV7-8 and TRBJ2-5; D unresolved. This CDR3 spans 14 amino acids. The germline V gene encodes CDR1 SGHVS and CDR2 FQNEAQ. Trimming removed 0 bases from V and 3 bases from J, with 8 bases in between. The CDR3 spells CASSLAVVKETQYF. The CDR3 region has the DNA TGTGCCAGCAGCTTAGCAGTCGTAAAAGAGACCCAGTACTTC.

This clonotype occurred a few times. The chain carries TRBV7-9 and TRBJ1-5, with D maybe TRBD1 (5 bases). Trimming stripped 1 base from V and 7 bases from J, with 14 bases between. The CDR3 is 15 amino acids. Germline V gene lookup returns CDR1 SEHNR and CDR2 FQNEAQ (reference sequence). The CDR3 region has the DNA TGTGCCAGCAGCTTAGAGGGGCCGCCGGGGCAGCCCCAGCATTTT. Protein product: CASSLEGPPGQPQHF.

Only one count was recorded for this clonotype. The chain is built from TRBV7-9 and TRBJ2-6; D ambiguous. Trimming left V 1 base short and J 3 bases short, with 10 bases between. In germline, CDR1 is SEHNR, CDR2 FQNEAQ (reference sequence). The CDR3 covers 16 residues. In nucleotides, the CDR3 is TGTGCCAGCAGCTTAGAGGCAGGACGTGGGGCCAACGTCCTGACTTTC. Its protein is CASSLEAGRGANVLTF.

The chain links TRBV9 to TRBJ2-2; D is undetermined. The CDR3 spans 13 residues. Germline V CDR1 and CDR2: SGDLS, YYNGEE. Trimming left V 3 bases short and J 4 bases short, with 7 bases between. This CDR3 is CASSAPPTGELFF. In DNA form, the CDR3 reads TGTGCCAGCAGCGCCCCACCCACCGGGGAGCTGTTTTTT.

J is TRBJ2-7 and V is TRBV5-1; perhaps TRBD1 as D (6 bases). Germline V gene sequence: CDR1 SGHRS, CDR2 YFSETQ. The CDR3 covers 14 residues. V dropped 2 bases and J dropped 3 bases, with 12 bases sitting between them. CDR3 nucleotide sequence: TGCGCCAGCAGCTTCCAGGGGAGAAACTACGAGCAGTACTTC. It encodes CASSFQGRNYEQYF.

This chain links TRBV12-3 or TRBV12-4 with TRBJ2-5; 10 positions agree with TRBD2. The CDR3 is 15 amino acids. V was clipped by 1 base and J by 2 bases; unmatched bases: 1. CDR3 coding DNA: TGTGCCAGCAGTTTAGAACTAGCGGGGCAAGAGACCCAGTACTTC. It codes for CASSLELAGQETQYF.

This clonotype was counted a few times. The chain combines TRBV21-1 with TRBJ2-1; TRBD2, the D gene given by the table, was not confirmed from the DNA. TRBV21-1 is a documented pseudogene. This CDR3 region has 16 residues. The CDR3 sequence: CASSQAGLSGVHEQFF. DNA of the CDR3: TGTGCCAGCAGTCAGGCGGGGTTATCTGGGGTCCATGAGCAGTTCTTC.

This chain links TRBV28 with TRBJ1-5, with TRBD1 matching over 8 bases. Trimming removed 4 bases from V and 7 bases from J; junction bases left unmatched: 9. The CDR3 is made up of 15 amino acids. Germline V gene data show CDR1 as MDHEN and CDR2 as SYDVKM. CDR3 coding DNA: TGTGCCAGCAGTTCAGCGGACAGGGATCACCAGCCCCAGCATTTT. Its protein is CASSSADRDHQPQHF.

The V call is TRBV29-1, the J call TRBJ2-3, with a weak D call TRBD2 (6 bases). V shed 7 bases and J shed 2 bases, with 16 bases lying between them. The CDR3 sequence is 14 residues long. Germline-derived CDR1 and CDR2 are SQVTM and ANQGSEA. The CDR3 loop reads CSARTGLHTDTQYF. In DNA, the CDR3 is TGCAGCGCACGAACGGGACTCCACACAGATACGCAGTATTTT.

In this sample, this clonotype turned up a few times. V gene TRBV9 combines with J gene TRBJ2-5, with 11 bases identical to TRBD2. Germline loops: CDR1 SGDLS, CDR2 YYNGEE. V shed 4 bases and J 0 bases; nucleotides not matched to a gene: 8. The CDR3 length is 17 residues. CDR3 nucleotides: TGTGCCAGCAGCACGGGACTAGCGGACCAGTACCAAGAGACCCAGTACTTC. This translates into CASSTGLADQYQETQYF.

The sample holds a few counts of this clonotype. The rearrangement links TRBV20-1 to TRBJ2-1; D is possibly TRBD2 (5 bases). Germline V gene data show CDR1 as DFQATT and CDR2 as SNEGSKA (reference sequence). CDR3 length: 14 amino acids. V was trimmed by 6 bases and J by 4 bases, leaving 16 bases between them. The CDR3: CSAMGLDLYNEQFF. The CDR3 region has the DNA TGCAGTGCCATGGGATTGGACTTATACAATGAGCAGTTCTTC.

This clonotype was seen only a few times. The gene calls are TRBV7-2 and TRBJ2-7; D tentatively fits TRBD1 or TRBD2 (6 bases each). This CDR3 is 15 amino acids long. Between the trimmed V and J ends, which lost 5 bases and 3 bases, there was a span of 17 bases. Germline V gives CDR1 SGHTA, CDR2 FQGNSA. The CDR3 region has the DNA TGTGCCAGCAGCCTAAGGGGGGTCAGTAACTACGAGCAGTACTTC. Protein: CASSLRGVSNYEQYF.

This clonotype has a handful of counts. V and J are TRBV29-1 and TRBJ2-5, with D uncertain. Judging by the DNA end, TRBJ2-7 fits better; the J call may be wrong. The CDR3 totals 11 residues. Germline-derived CDR1 and CDR2 are SQVTM and ANQGSEA. CDR3 DNA sequence: TGCAGCGTTGAGGGTACCTACGAGCAGTACTTC. This gives the protein CSVEGTYEQYF.

This clonotype was seen a few times. The chain employs TRBV27 and TRBJ2-7; 8 nucleotides match TRBD2. CDR1 is MNHEY and CDR2 is SMNVEV in the germline V gene (reference sequence). The CDR3 is made up of 15 amino acids. With 6 bases clipped from V and 5 bases from J, the junction kept 12 bases outside the gene matches. CDR3 protein: CASSHSGIETDEQYF. As DNA, the CDR3 is TGTGCCAGCAGCCATAGCGGGATTGAGACGGACGAGCAGTACTTC.

The chain is built from TRBV5-1 and TRBJ1-6; D gene ambiguous. V was trimmed by 4 bases and J by 3 bases, leaving 17 bases between them. The CDR3 loop spans 17 amino acids. Germline V CDR1 and CDR2: SGHRS, YFSETQ. Here the CDR3 reads CASSPVGDRNYNSPLHF. In nucleotides, the CDR3 is TGCGCCAGCAGCCCGGTGGGAGACCGAAACTATAATTCACCCCTCCACTTT. Using reference TRBV5-1 and TRBJ1-6 for the parts outside the CDR3, the full variable domain is KAGVTQTPRYLIKTRGQQVTLSCSPISGHRSVSWYQQTPGQGLQFLFEYFSETQRNKGNFPGRFSGRQFSNSRSEMNVSTLELGDSALYLCASSPVGDRNYNSPLHFGNGTRLTVT.

In this sample, this clonotype turned up once. The chain combines TRBV29-1 with TRBJ2-3; no clear D. The CDR3 sequence is 16 residues long. With 1 base removed from V and 1 base from J, the gap between germline ends came to 15 bases. CDR1 SQVTM and CDR2 ANQGSEA come from the germline V gene. The CDR3 DNA sequence: TGCAGCGTTGAAGGGAAGGCCTCGACGCGCACAGATACGCAGTATTTT. It codes for CSVEGKASTRTDTQYF.

In this sample, this clonotype turned up a few times. The gene calls are TRBV29-1 and TRBJ2-7; TRBD1 matches at 7 bases. The CDR3 has 11 residues. CDR1 SQVTM and CDR2 ANQGSEA come from the germline V gene. The V and J ends lost 6 bases and 4 bases, in that order; junction bases with no gene match: 3. In nucleotides, the CDR3 is TGCAGCGTGACAGGGTTGTACGAGCAGTACTTC. Amino acids: CSVTGLYEQYF.

V and J are TRBV5-1 and TRBJ2-7, with D tentatively TRBD2 (6 bases). V was clipped by 4 bases and J by 0 bases, with 14 bases between them. The germline gives CDR1 SGHRS, CDR2 YFSETQ. The CDR3 runs to 15 residues. CDR3 protein: CASSHQDGSSYEQYF. CDR3 nucleotides: TGCGCCAGCAGCCACCAGGACGGGAGCTCCTACGAGCAGTACTTC.

This clonotype was counted between two and nine times. This chain links TRBV27 with TRBJ1-4, with D possibly matching TRBD1 (5 bases). Germline values: CDR1 MNHEY, CDR2 SMNVEV (reference sequence). CDR3 length equals 15 residues. The V end lost 5 bases, the J end lost 7 bases, and 17 bases lay between the germline ends. Written as DNA, the CDR3 is TGTGCCAGCAGTACTACCCAGGGTTTAGGTGAAAAACTGTTTTTT. Amino acid sequence: CASSTTQGLGEKLFF.

The rearrangement uses TRBV13 and TRBJ1-2; D remains unclear. The V and J ends lost 3 bases and 7 bases respectively, with 27 bases between them. Per germline, CDR1 PRHDT and CDR2 FYEKMQ (reference sequence). The CDR3 has 18 residues. In DNA, the CDR3 is TGTGCCAGCAGCTTCTCTTTGGGATTTTACAGCAACGGTAGTGGCTACACCTTC. As protein: CASSFSLGFYSNGSGYTF.

There are a few counts of this clonotype. The chain links TRBV20-1 to TRBJ2-5, with TRBD1 matching 9 bases. The germline gives CDR1 DFQATT, CDR2 SNEGSKA (reference sequence). This CDR3 comprises 11 residues. With V trimmed by 5 bases and J by 5 bases, 0 bases remained unmatched. The CDR3 spells CSAGQGETQYF. Written as DNA, the CDR3 is TGCAGTGCTGGACAGGGGGAGACCCAGTACTTC.

This clonotype was seen only a few times. The rearrangement links TRBV19 to TRBJ2-5; 11 bases agree with TRBD2. Trimming cost V 8 bases and J 4 bases; bases outside gene matches: 6. Germline V gene data show CDR1 as LNHDA and CDR2 as SQIVND (reference sequence). The CDR3 totals 14 residues. The CDR3 protein is CASSTSGGSETQYF. The CDR3 DNA reads as TGTGCCAGTTCTACTAGCGGGGGATCAGAGACCCAGTACTTC.